Presented here are 27 T cell receptor beta chains from one specimen sequenced in a study of cytomegalovirus exposure and HLA in healthy donors. Only in-frame clones appear in the TCRdb table, and some are missing; sequencing was by immunoSEQ multiplex PCR. The repertoire holds about 260,000 clones, with less than 95% as singletons. Source material: PBMCs. The origin of the receptors is a woman aged 25 to 39 in good health and CMV-seronegative.

The J gene is TRBJ2-5, the V gene TRBV2; D is uncertain. CDR3 length: 13 residues. Germline-derived CDR1 and CDR2 are SNHLY and FYNNEI. Trimming took 3 bases from V and 2 from J, leaving 7 bases between them. The CDR3, as DNA: TGTGCCAGCAGTGATGTTTATCAAGAGACCCAGTACTTC. Translated: CASSDVYQETQYF.

V gene TRBV7-9 combines with J gene TRBJ2-3; TRBD2 matches 7 bases. V was pared by 4 bases and J by 3 bases, with 13 bases of the junction left unmatched. This CDR3 comprises 17 residues. Germline V CDR1 and CDR2: SEHNR, FQNEAQ (reference sequence). The CDR3 loop reads CASSSPSSAGETDTQYF. Written as DNA, the CDR3 is TGTGCCAGCAGCTCTCCCTCGTCGGCGGGAGAAACAGATACGCAGTATTTT.

This chain links TRBV27 with TRBJ2-5; D is perhaps TRBD2 (6 bases). This CDR3 region has 14 residues. V lost 5 bases to trimming and J lost 7 bases, with 17 bases between them. The germline V gene has CDR1 MNHEY and CDR2 SMNVEV (reference sequence). CDR3 region: CASSLAWRDRTQYF. The CDR3 bases are TGTGCCAGCAGTCTCGCTTGGAGGGACCGGACCCAGTACTTC.

V usage is TRBV6-5 and J usage is TRBJ1-1, with D perhaps matching TRBD1 (6 bases). CDR1 and CDR2 from the germline V gene are MNHEY and SVGAGI. The CDR3 is made up of 13 amino acids. The germline V and J ends were trimmed by 2 bases and 8 bases, with 12 bases remaining between them. The CDR3 reads CASSYPGRGEAFF. The DNA of the CDR3 is TGTGCCAGCAGTTACCCAGGTAGGGGGGAAGCTTTCTTT.

The CDR3 DNA reads TGTGCCAGCAGATCTAACAGCCTCTATGGCTACACCTTC. Translated: CASRSNSLYGYTF. V is TRBV2 and J is TRBJ1-2; D gene unclear. CDR3 size: 13 residues. CDR1 is SNHLY and CDR2 is FYNNEI in the germline V gene. V dropped 6 bases and J dropped 4 bases, with 12 bases sitting between them.

V gene TRBV29-1 combines with J gene TRBJ2-6; no firm D call. The CDR3 is 12 residues long. Germline V gives CDR1 SQVTM, CDR2 ANQGSEA. V lost 4 bases, J lost 2 bases, and 3 bases lay in between. The chain's CDR3 is CSVGAGANVLTF. CDR3 DNA: TGCAGCGTTGGTGCTGGGGCCAACGTCCTGACTTTC. The full variable domain, its missing parts supplied by reference TRBV29-1 and TRBJ2-6, is SAVISQKPSRDICQRGTSLTIQCQVDSQVTMMFWYRQQPGQSLTLIATANQGSEATYESGFVIDKFPISRPNLTFSTLTVSNMSPEDSSIYLCSVGAGANVLTFGAGSRLTVL.

The CDR3 here is CASSFGAGEWEQYF. CDR3 nucleotides: TGTGCCAGCAGTTTCGGGGCAGGGGAATGGGAGCAGTACTTC. J is TRBJ2-7 and V is TRBV27, with D possibly matching TRBD1 (6 bases). Germline assignment: CDR1 MNHEY and CDR2 SMNVEV (reference sequence). CDR3 length: 14 residues. V lost 3 bases to trimming and J lost 7 bases, with 16 bases between them.

This sequence joins TRBV9 and TRBJ2-1; D is unresolved. The length of the CDR3 is 15 residues. The V end was cut by 0 bases, the J end by 8 bases, with 15 bases between. The germline CDR1 and CDR2 sequences are SGDLS and YYNGEE. The CDR3 region is CASSVVGYLRDEQFF. The CDR3 DNA is TGTGCCAGCAGCGTAGTTGGATACTTGAGAGATGAGCAGTTCTTC.

This clone was recorded only once. The CDR3 region has the DNA TGTGCCAGCAGTTATGCTAGCTCCTACGAGCAGTACTTC. Protein: CASSYASSYEQYF. This chain uses TRBV27 with TRBJ2-7; no clear D. The CDR3 consists of 13 residues. With 4 bases removed from V and 0 bases from J, the gap between germline ends came to 7 bases. Germline CDR1 reads MNHEY; CDR2 reads SMNVEV (reference sequence).

The rearrangement links TRBV9 to TRBJ2-3, with D maybe TRBD2 (6 bases). Trimming pared 3 bases from V and 2 bases from J, leaving 10 bases between. Germline V gene lookup returns CDR1 SGDLS and CDR2 YYNGEE. This CDR3 is 14 amino acids long. In DNA, the CDR3 is TGTGCCAGCAGCGCCGGGAGCCCCACAGATACGCAGTATTTT. Amino acids: CASSAGSPTDTQYF. Using reference TRBV9 and TRBJ2-3 for the parts outside the CDR3, the full variable domain is DSGVTQTPKHLITATGQRVTLRCSPRSGDLSVYWYQQSLDQGLQFLIQYYNGEERAKGNILERFSAQQFPDLHSELNLSSLELGDSALYFCASSAGSPTDTQYFGPGTRLTVL.

The genes are TRBV6-6 and TRBJ1-5, with a weak D call TRBD1 (5 bases). The V end was cut by 2 bases, the J end by 7 bases, with 12 bases between. The CDR3 has 14 amino acids. Germline values: CDR1 MNHNY, CDR2 SVGAGI (reference sequence). The CDR3 DNA reads TGTGCCAGCAGTTACGATTTATGGGGCCAGCCCCAGCATTTT. It yields the protein CASSYDLWGQPQHF.

This chain joins TRBV28 and TRBJ1-2, with D hard to call. Germline V gene sequence: CDR1 MDHEN, CDR2 SYDVKM. V lost 2 bases, J lost 5 bases, and 6 bases lay in between. This CDR3 has 12 residues. Here the CDR3 reads CASSLKGYGYTF. The CDR3 region has the DNA TGTGCCAGCAGTTTAAAAGGGTATGGCTACACCTTC.

This clone has a handful of counts. The gene calls are TRBV29-1 and TRBJ2-1; perhaps TRBD1 as D (5 bases). This CDR3 contains 17 residues. Germline V gene data show CDR1 as SQVTM and CDR2 as ANQGSEA. V was cut by 0 bases and J by 6 bases, with 21 bases left in between. The CDR3 coding sequence is TGCAGCGTTGAAGAAGGGGCTGAAGGGGCTAGTCTCAATGAGCAGTTCTTC. This encodes CSVEEGAEGASLNEQFF.

This sequence joins TRBV30 and TRBJ1-5, with a tentative D call TRBD1 (5 bases). The CDR3 spans 15 residues. V lost 1 base and J lost 3, with 13 bases in between. CDR1 GTSNPN and CDR2 SVGIG come from the germline V gene (reference sequence). The CDR3 DNA follows: TGTGCCTGGAGTGAGAAGCAGGGAGTCAATCAGCCCCAGCATTTT. It is translated as CAWSEKQGVNQPQHF.

This clone was seen only once. The chain has TRBV27 and TRBJ2-7; possibly TRBD1 or TRBD2 for D (7 bases each). This CDR3 has 15 residues. The germline V gene has CDR1 MNHEY and CDR2 SMNVEV (reference sequence). Between the trimmed V and J ends, which lost 1 base and 3 bases, there was a span of 13 bases. The CDR3 DNA reads TGTGCCAGCAGTTTATTCGCAGGGGGGGACTACGAGCAGTACTTC. It translates to CASSLFAGGDYEQYF.

V usage is TRBV6-6 and J usage is TRBJ1-5; D perhaps matches TRBD1 (5 bases). CDR1 MNHNY and CDR2 SVGAGI come from the germline V gene (reference sequence). This CDR3 has 14 amino acids. Trimming cost V 7 bases and J 6 bases, with 16 bases left between them. CDR3 residues: CASTLPGGAQPQHF. The CDR3 nucleotides read TGTGCCAGCACCTTACCGGGGGGAGCTCAGCCCCAGCATTTT.

This chain joins TRBV2 and TRBJ1-1; 11 nucleotides align to TRBD1. Per the germline V gene, CDR1 is SNHLY and CDR2 is FYNNEI. This CDR3 contains 17 residues. Losses at the gene ends were 9 bases for V and 8 bases for J; bases not matched to a gene: 20. The CDR3 spells CASLRLGTGGNREEAFF. For the CDR3, the DNA is TGTGCCAGTTTAAGGCTCGGGACAGGGGGGAATCGGGAAGAAGCTTTCTTT. Supplemented by reference TRBV2 and TRBJ1-1, the full variable domain reads EPEVTQTPSHQVTQMGQEVILRCVPISNHLYFYWYRQILGQKVEFLVSFYNNEISEKSEIFDDQFSVERPDGSNFTLKIRSTKLEDSAMYFCASLRLGTGGNREEAFFGQGTRLTVV.

The gene calls are TRBV9 and TRBJ1-2; 8 bases fit TRBD1. There are 15 residues in the CDR3. After removal of 4 bases from V and 4 bases from J, the junction contained 9 bases not matched to a gene. Looked up from germline, CDR1 is SGDLS and CDR2 is YYNGEE. The CDR3 loop reads CASSSSVQGAYGYTF. In DNA form, the CDR3 reads TGTGCCAGCAGCTCCTCCGTTCAGGGGGCCTATGGCTACACCTTC.

The chain carries TRBV7-3 and TRBJ2-2, with 7 bases fitting TRBD2. The CDR3 is made up of 14 amino acids. The trim removed 5 bases at V and 5 bases at J, leaving 5 bases unmatched. The germline gives CDR1 SGHTA, CDR2 FQGTGA. The CDR3, as DNA: TGTGCCAGCAGCGTCGGACTAGAGACCGGGGAGCTGTTTTTT. This encodes CASSVGLETGELFF.

J is TRBJ1-4 and V is TRBV30; 7 nucleotides agree with TRBD1. The CDR3 spans 11 residues. Germline lookup yields CDR1 GTSNPN and CDR2 SVGIG (reference sequence). Losses at the gene ends were 6 bases for V and 7 bases for J; bases not matched to a gene: 2. This CDR3 reads CACTGVEKLFF. Written as DNA, the CDR3 is TGTGCCTGCACAGGGGTTGAAAAACTGTTTTTT.

The chain carries TRBV15 and TRBJ1-2; TRBD1 matches at 8 bases. After removal of 1 base from V and 4 bases from J, the junction contained 8 bases not matched to a gene. The germline V gene has CDR1 LNHNV and CDR2 YYDKDF (reference sequence). The CDR3 contains 16 residues. As DNA, the CDR3 is TGTGCCACCAGCAGAGGGGGGGACAGGACGATCTATGGCTACACCTTC. It yields the protein CATSRGGDRTIYGYTF.

This clone was picked up one time. The chain couples TRBV5-6 to TRBJ2-7, with 9 bases that match TRBD2. Germline CDR1 reads SGHDT; CDR2 reads YYEEEE. CDR3 length equals 16 residues. Losses at the gene ends were 2 bases for V and 3 bases for J; bases not matched to a gene: 9. CDR3 protein: CASSLSVLAGRYEQYF. CDR3 DNA sequence: TGTGCCAGCAGCTTATCGGTGCTAGCGGGACGCTACGAGCAGTACTTC.

The chain combines TRBV7-2 with TRBJ2-7, with a weak D call TRBD2 (5 bases). Between the trimmed V and J ends, which lost 2 bases and 3 bases, there was a span of 14 bases. Germline assignment: CDR1 SGHTA and CDR2 FQGNSA. The CDR3 is 15 residues long. CDR3 sequence: CASSLSGQFGYEQYF. Written as DNA, the CDR3 is TGTGCCAGCAGCTTAAGCGGTCAGTTCGGCTACGAGCAGTACTTC.

This CDR3 is CASSATGTGDTEAFF. CDR3 in DNA: TGTGCCAGCAGCGCTACCGGGACAGGGGACACTGAAGCTTTCTTT. The chain combines TRBV5-4 with TRBJ1-1, with 10 bases lining up with TRBD1. V was clipped by 4 bases and J by 3 bases; unmatched bases: 6. Germline CDR1 reads SGHNT; CDR2 reads YYREEE (reference sequence). The CDR3 runs 15 residues.

As concerns this clone: In the same sample, other DNA sequences code for this CDR3. The J gene is TRBJ2-2, the V gene TRBV13; no definite D call. Germline V gene sequence: CDR1 PRHDT, CDR2 FYEKMQ (reference sequence). The V end lost 0 bases, the J end lost 5 bases, and 1 base lay between the germline ends. There are 12 residues in the CDR3. CDR3 loop: CASSLGTGELFF. The DNA of the CDR3 is TGTGCCAGCAGCTTAGGAACCGGGGAGCTGTTTTTT.

The chain joins TRBV6-5 to TRBJ2-7; D gene unclear. Germline CDR1 and CDR2: MNHEY and SVGAGI. Trimming took 2 bases from V and 9 from J, leaving 8 bases between them. The CDR3 runs to 11 residues. The chain's CDR3 is CASSYRAGQYF. In DNA form, the CDR3 reads TGTGCCAGCAGTTACAGGGCAGGGCAGTACTTC.

The chain recombines TRBV2 with TRBJ2-2; D is ambiguous. Germline CDR1 and CDR2: SNHLY and FYNNEI. V lost 3 bases and J 4 bases, leaving 21 bases between the germline ends. The CDR3 totals 18 residues. In nucleotides, the CDR3 is TGTGCCAGCAGTGATTCGTCAGGAATACCCCTGAGCACCGGGGAGCTGTTTTTT. As protein: CASSDSSGIPLSTGELFF.